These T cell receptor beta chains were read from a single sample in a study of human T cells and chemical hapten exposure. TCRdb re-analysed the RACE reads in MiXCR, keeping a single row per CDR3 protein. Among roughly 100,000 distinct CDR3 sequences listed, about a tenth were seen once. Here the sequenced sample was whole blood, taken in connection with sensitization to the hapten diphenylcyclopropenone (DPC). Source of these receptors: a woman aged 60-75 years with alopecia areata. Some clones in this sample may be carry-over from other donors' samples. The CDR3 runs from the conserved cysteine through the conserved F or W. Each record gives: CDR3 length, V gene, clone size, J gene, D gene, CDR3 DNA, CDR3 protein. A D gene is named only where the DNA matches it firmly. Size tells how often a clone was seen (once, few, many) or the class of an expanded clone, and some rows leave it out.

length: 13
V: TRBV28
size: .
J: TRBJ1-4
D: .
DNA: TGTGCCAGCAGGAGAGGGCCTAATGAAAAACTGTTTTTT
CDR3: CASRRGPNEKLFF

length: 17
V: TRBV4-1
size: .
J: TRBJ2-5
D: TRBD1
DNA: TGCGCCAGCAGCCAGCGATCCGGGACAGGGGTCGAAGAGACCCAGTACTTC
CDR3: CASSQRSGTGVEETQYF

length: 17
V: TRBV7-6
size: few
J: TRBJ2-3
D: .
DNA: TGTGCCAGCAGCTACTTCCCGGTCGAAGCGGGCACAGATACGCAGTATTTT
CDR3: CASSYFPVEAGTDTQYF

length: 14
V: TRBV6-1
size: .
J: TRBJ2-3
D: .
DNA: TGTGCCAGCAGTGGGCAAATCAGCACAGATACGCAGTATTTT
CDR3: CASSGQISTDTQYF

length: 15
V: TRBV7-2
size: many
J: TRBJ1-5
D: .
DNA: TGTGCCAGCAGCACCCAAGACAGCGGGGGTCAGCCCCAGCATTTT
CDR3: CASSTQDSGGQPQHF

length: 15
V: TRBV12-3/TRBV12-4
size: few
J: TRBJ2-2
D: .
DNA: TGTGCCAGCAGTTTTGGAGGGGGTCGCACCGGGGAGCTGTTTTTT
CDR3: CASSFGGGRTGELFF

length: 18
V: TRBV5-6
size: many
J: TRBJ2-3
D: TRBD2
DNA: TGTGCCAGCAGCTTGGCCGGCGTACTAGCGGGTTTGGGAGATACGCAGTATTTT
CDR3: CASSLAGVLAGLGDTQYF

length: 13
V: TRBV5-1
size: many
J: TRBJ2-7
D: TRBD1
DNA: TGCGCCAGCAGCCCGGGACAGTCATACGAGCAGTACTTC
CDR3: CASSPGQSYEQYF

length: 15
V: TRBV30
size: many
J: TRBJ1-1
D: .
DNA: TGTGCCTGGAGTGTACGGGGGCAGGGGAACACTGAAGCTTTCTTT
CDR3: CAWSVRGQGNTEAFF

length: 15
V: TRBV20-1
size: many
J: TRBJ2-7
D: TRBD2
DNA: TGCAGTGCTAGAGATCCGAGCGGGGGGGTGTACGAGCAGTACTTC
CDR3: CSARDPSGGVYEQYF

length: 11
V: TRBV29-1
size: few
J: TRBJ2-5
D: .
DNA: TGCAGCGTTGGTGGGGGCGAGACCCAGTACTTC
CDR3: CSVGGGETQYF

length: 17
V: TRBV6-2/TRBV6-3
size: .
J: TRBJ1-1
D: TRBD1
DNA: TGTGCCACCACGAGCGCGGGACAGCTGTTATTGAACACTGAAGCTTTCTTT
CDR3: CATTSAGQLLLNTEAFF

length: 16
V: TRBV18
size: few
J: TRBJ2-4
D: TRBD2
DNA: TGTGCCAGCTCACCCCCCGGACTAGCGGGGGGATACATTCAGTACTTC
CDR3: CASSPPGLAGGYIQYF

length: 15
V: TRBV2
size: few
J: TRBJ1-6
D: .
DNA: TGTGCCAGCAGTGAGGCCAGCTCCTATAATTCACCCCTCCACTTT
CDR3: CASSEASSYNSPLHF

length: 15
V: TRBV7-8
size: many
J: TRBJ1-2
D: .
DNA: TGTGCCAGCAGCTTACCCTCAACGGGGAGCTATGGCTACACCTTC
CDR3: CASSLPSTGSYGYTF

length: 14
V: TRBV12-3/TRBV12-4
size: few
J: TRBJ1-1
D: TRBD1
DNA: TGTGCCAGCAGTTTAGGTGACAGGGTTATTCGGGCTTTCTTT
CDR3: CASSLGDRVIRAFF

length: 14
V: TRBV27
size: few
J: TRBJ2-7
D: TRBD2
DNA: TGTGCCAGCAGTTTAACGGGGGGAGCCTACGAGCAGTACTTC
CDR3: CASSLTGGAYEQYF

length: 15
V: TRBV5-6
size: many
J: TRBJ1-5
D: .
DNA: TGTGCCAGCAGGGAAGACAGTTTTTCAAATCAGCCCCAGCATTTT
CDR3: CASREDSFSNQPQHF

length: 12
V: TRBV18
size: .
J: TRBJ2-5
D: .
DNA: TGTGCCACCCCGAGGGGGCAAGAGACCCAGTACTTC
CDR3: CATPRGQETQYF

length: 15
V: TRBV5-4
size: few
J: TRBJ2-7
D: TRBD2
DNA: TGTGCCAGCAGCCTCACTAGCGGGGGGTCGTACGAGCAGTACTTC
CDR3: CASSLTSGGSYEQYF

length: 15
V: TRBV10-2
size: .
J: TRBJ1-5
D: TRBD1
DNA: TGCGCCAGCAGAGAACAGGGGGCAGGCAATCAGCCCCAGCATTTT
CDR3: CASREQGAGNQPQHF

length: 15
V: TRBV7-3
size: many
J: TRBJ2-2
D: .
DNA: TGTGCCAGCAGCTTAGGGACACACCCTACCGGGGAGCTGTTTTTT
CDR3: CASSLGTHPTGELFF

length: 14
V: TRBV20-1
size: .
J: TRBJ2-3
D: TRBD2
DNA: TGCAGTGCTAGAGGGACTAGCGGCACAGATACGCAGTATTTT
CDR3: CSARGTSGTDTQYF

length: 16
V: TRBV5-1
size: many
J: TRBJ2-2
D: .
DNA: TGCGCCAGCAGCTTAAACCCGCACAAGGGTAGCGGGGAGCTGTTTTTT
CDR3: CASSLNPHKGSGELFF

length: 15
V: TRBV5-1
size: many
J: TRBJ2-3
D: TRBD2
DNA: TGCGCCAGCAGCCGACTAGCGGGATCCACAGATACGCAGTATTTT
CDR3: CASSRLAGSTDTQYF

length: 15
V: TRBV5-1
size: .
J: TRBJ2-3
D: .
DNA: TGCGCCAGCAGCTTACAGCGGAAAGGGTCAGATACGCAGTATTTT
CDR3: CASSLQRKGSDTQYF

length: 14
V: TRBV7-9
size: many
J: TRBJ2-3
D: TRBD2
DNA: TGTGCCAGCGGACGACCCGGGGGGGCAGATACGCAGTATTTT
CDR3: CASGRPGGADTQYF

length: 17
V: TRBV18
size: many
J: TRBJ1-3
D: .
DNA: TGTGCCAGCTCACCACTAGGTGACACTCGCTCTGGAAACACCATATATTTT
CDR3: CASSPLGDTRSGNTIYF

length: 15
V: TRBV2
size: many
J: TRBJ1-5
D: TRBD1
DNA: TGTGCCAGCAGTGAGAGGGGGCGTACGAATCAGCCCCAGCATTTT
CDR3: CASSERGRTNQPQHF

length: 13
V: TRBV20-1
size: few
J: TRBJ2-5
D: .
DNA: TGCGGGGGGTCGGGGGATTACCAAGAGACCCAGTACTTC
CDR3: CGGSGDYQETQYF

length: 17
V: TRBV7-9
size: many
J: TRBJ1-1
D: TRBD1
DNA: TGTGCCAGCAGCCCGCGAACAGGGGAGAGTAAGAACACTGAAGCTTTCTTT
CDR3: CASSPRTGESKNTEAFF

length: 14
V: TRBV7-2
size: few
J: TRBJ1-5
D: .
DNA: TGTGCCAGCAGCTTAGCCCCAGGGGTTCAGCCCCAGCATTTT
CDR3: CASSLAPGVQPQHF

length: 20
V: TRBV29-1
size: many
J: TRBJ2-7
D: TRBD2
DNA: TGCAGCGTTGAAGATCCTTTCGGGACTAGCGGACATAGGGGCCAATACGAGCAGTACTTC
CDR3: CSVEDPFGTSGHRGQYEQYF

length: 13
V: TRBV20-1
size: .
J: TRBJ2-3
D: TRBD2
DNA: TGCAGTGCTAGAGCCTCCGGGGGGGATACGCAGTATTTT
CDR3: CSARASGGDTQYF

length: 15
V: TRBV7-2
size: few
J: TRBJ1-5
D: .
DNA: TGTGCCAGCAGCTTAGCCTCGAACCCCAATCAGCCCCAGCATTTT
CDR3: CASSLASNPNQPQHF

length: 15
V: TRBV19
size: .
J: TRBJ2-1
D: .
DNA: TGTGCCAGTAGAAACCGGGACCGCCTGTGGGATGAGCAGTTCTTC
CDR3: CASRNRDRLWDEQFF

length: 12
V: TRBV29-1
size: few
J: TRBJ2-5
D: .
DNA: TGCAGCGTTGAAGATAGGAGAGAGACCCAGTACTTC
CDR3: CSVEDRRETQYF

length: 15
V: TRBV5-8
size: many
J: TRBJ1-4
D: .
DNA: TGTGCCAGCAGCTTGGAGGGCCGACCTAATGAAAAACTGTTTTTT
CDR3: CASSLEGRPNEKLFF

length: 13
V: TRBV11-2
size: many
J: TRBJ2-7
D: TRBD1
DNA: TGTGCCAGCAGCGGGGACAGCTTTTACGAGCAGTACTTC
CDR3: CASSGDSFYEQYF

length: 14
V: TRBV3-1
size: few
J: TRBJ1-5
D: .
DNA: TGTGCCAGCAGCCAAGGTCAGCCCGGTTGGCCCCAGCATTTT
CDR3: CASSQGQPGWPQHF

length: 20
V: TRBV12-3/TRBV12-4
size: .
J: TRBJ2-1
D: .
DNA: TGTGCCAGCAGTCCCCGCCTGAGAATTACCCGCCCAAGCTCCTACAATGAGCAGTTCTTC
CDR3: CASSPRLRITRPSSYNEQFF

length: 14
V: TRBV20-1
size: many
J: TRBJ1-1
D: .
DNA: TGCAGTGCTAATACAGGGTTCCTGAACACTGAAGCTTTCTTT
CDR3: CSANTGFLNTEAFF

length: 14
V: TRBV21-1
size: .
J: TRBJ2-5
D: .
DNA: TGTGCCAGCAGCAAAGACGGGGGCTCAGAGACCCAGTACTTC
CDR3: CASSKDGGSETQYF

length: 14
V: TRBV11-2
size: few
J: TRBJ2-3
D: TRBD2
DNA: TGTGCCAGCAGCCGCAGCGGGGTGACAGATACGCAGTATTTT
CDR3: CASSRSGVTDTQYF